The T cell receptor (beta chain) under discussion was sequenced for a study of shared clonotypes between healthy human individuals. About this clone itself: Its antigen remains unidentified.

The CDR3 sequence is 17 residues long. CDR1 is SGHDT and CDR2 is YYEEEE in the germline V gene. The ends lost 0 bases at V and 1 base at J; junction bases unmatched: 2. Study results and caveats: The expectation was that sequencing depth would affect clonotype sharing among donors. Memory subsets generally showed lower estimated richness than naive subsets.

Deep-level running was used for the assay. Per the study methods: As immunoSEQ supplied junction-only sequences (without quality scores), filtering differed. Measured with immunoSEQ multiplex PCR; TCRdb has only the in-frame clones, and not every one. D and trimming were read from the DNA, whereas the V and J calls and clone size are those reported in that table. The data hold about 2 million clones, with roughly 94% observed a single time. Naive CD8 cells lacked CD45RO and underwent positive selection for CCR7, leaving out terminally differentiated effector memory CD45RA+ cells. The receptor was isolated from a man aged 18 to 29 in good health. Sequencing was done on a sample of naive CD8+ T cells sorted from blood. The genes are TRBV5-6 and TRBJ2-5; the match to TRBD2 covers 14 bases. The CDR3 is CASSLGLAGGSQETQYF. DNA of the CDR3: TGTGCCAGCAGCTTGGGACTAGCGGGAGGGTCCCAAGAGACCCAGTACTTC.